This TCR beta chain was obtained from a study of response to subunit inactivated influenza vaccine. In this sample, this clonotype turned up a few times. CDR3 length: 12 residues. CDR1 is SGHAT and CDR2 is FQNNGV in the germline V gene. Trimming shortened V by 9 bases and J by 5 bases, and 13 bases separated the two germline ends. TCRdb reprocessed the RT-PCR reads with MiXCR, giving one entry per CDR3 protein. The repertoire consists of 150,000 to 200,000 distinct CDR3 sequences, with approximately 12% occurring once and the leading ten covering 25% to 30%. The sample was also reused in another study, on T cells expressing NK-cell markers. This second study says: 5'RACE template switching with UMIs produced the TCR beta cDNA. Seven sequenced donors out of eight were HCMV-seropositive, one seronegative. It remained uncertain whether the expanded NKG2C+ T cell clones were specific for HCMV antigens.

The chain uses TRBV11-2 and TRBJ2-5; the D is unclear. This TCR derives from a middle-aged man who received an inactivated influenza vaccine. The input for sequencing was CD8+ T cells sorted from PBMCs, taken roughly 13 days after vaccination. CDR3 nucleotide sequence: TGTGCCAGTACAGCGCTCGGCGAGACCCAGTACTTC. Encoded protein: CASTALGETQYF.